The present T cell receptor beta chain was sequenced within a study of CD8 T cells in ankylosing spondylitis. Trimming took 4 bases from V and 5 from J, leaving 14 bases between them. This CDR3 comprises 14 residues. Findings of the study overall: In synovial fluid and blood from reactive arthritis, some motif variants were previously reported. About 8 highly homologous variants made up a TCR beta motif, and this motif appeared characteristic of ankylosing spondylitis blood. Enrichment of disease-linked clones was reportedly significant in matched ankylosing spondylitis synovial fluid.

Quantitative 5'-RACE was performed with molecular barcodes, and it yielded the TCR beta libraries. TCRdb analysed the 5' RACE reads with MiXCR anew, one entry per CDR3 protein. The sample holds just under 350,000 distinct CDR3 sequences, roughly 14% seen once. This clonotype was counted ten times or more. Its antigen remains unidentified. V usage is TRBV12-3 or TRBV12-4 and J usage is TRBJ1-1; D is unclear. This clonotype was sampled from a male donor with ankylosing spondylitis or in good health (not recorded which). The sample was blood, either unsorted or a sorted T cell fraction (not recorded which). The CDR3: CASSWAGGGTEAFF. The CDR3, as DNA: TGTGCCAGCAGTTGGGCAGGCGGAGGGACTGAAGCTTTCTTT.